A selection of T cell receptor beta chains follows, all from one sample in a study of cytomegalovirus exposure and HLA in healthy donors. The data were produced by immunoSEQ multiplex PCR, yet TCRdb's version contains in-frame clones alone and is incomplete. This sample has 150,000 or so clones, with 65% to 90% found just once. Sequencing was done on a sample of PBMCs. The origin of the receptors is a man aged 50-60 years in good health and CMV-seropositive. Both conserved end residues are part of each CDR3. A D gene is named only where the DNA matches it firmly. The listing skips clone size in some rows; elsewhere it reads once, few, many or a size class.

V gene	J gene	D gene	clone size	CDR3 protein	CDR3 DNA
TRBV6-5	TRBJ2-7	-	-	CASSYSGQPYEQYF	TGTGCCAGCAGTTACTCCGGACAGCCCTACGAGCAGTACTTC
TRBV5-6	TRBJ2-1	-	once	CASSLESRSWSDEQFF	TGTGCCAGCAGCTTGGAGTCGAGGTCCTGGTCCGATGAGCAGTTCTTC
TRBV11-2	TRBJ2-2	TRBD1	-	CASSPQTGITGELFF	TGTGCCAGCAGCCCACAGACAGGGATCACCGGGGAGCTGTTTTTT
TRBV6-1	TRBJ2-7	-	once	CASSTGFYEQYF	TGTGCCAGCAGTACCGGGTTCTACGAGCAGTACTTC
TRBV19	TRBJ2-1	TRBD1	-	CASNPGQGTYNEQFF	TGTGCCAGTAATCCGGGACAGGGAACCTACAATGAGCAGTTCTTC
TRBV6-6	TRBJ2-1	TRBD2	-	CASTPSGGLYNEQFF	TGTGCCAGCACCCCTAGCGGGGGGCTCTACAATGAGCAGTTCTTC
TRBV5-1	TRBJ2-3	TRBD2	-	CASSPGLLAGGQDTQYF	TGCGCCAGCAGCCCCGGGCTACTAGCGGGGGGGCAAGATACGCAGTATTTT
TRBV2	TRBJ1-2	TRBD1	-	CASSDLYQEGAYGYTF	TGTGCCAGCAGTGACCTCTACCAGGAGGGGGCTTATGGCTACACCTTC
TRBV7-3	TRBJ2-5	TRBD2	-	CASSLLAGTQETQYF	TGTGCCAGCAGCCTACTAGCGGGGACACAAGAGACCCAGTACTTC
TRBV10-1	TRBJ2-1	TRBD2	once	CASSPWAGVSNEQFF	TGCGCCAGCAGCCCCTGGGCGGGAGTTTCCAATGAGCAGTTCTTC
TRBV27	TRBJ2-5	-	-	CASSLSWGGGETQYF	TGTGCCAGCAGTTTAAGTTGGGGGGGCGGAGAGACCCAGTACTTC
TRBV13	TRBJ2-5	-	-	CASSRSSAGEETQYF	TGTGCCAGCAGCCGATCGTCGGCAGGGGAAGAGACCCAGTACTTC
TRBV5-1	TRBJ1-4	-	-	CASSLFPSGDEKLFF	TGCGCCAGCAGCTTGTTTCCGTCGGGGGATGAAAAACTGTTTTTT
TRBV10-2	TRBJ2-2	-	once	CASTPTSSNTGELFF	TGCGCCAGCACCCCGACTTCATCGAACACCGGGGAGCTGTTTTTT
TRBV29-1	TRBJ2-1	TRBD2	-	CSAKAGARSGAYNEQFF	TGCAGCGCCAAAGCGGGAGCGAGGAGCGGCGCCTACAATGAGCAGTTCTTC
TRBV10-3	TRBJ1-1	TRBD1	-	CAISVGTGANLNTEAFF	TGTGCCATCAGTGTCGGGACAGGAGCGAATCTGAACACTGAAGCTTTCTTT
TRBV19	TRBJ2-5	TRBD1	-	CASSKGGETQYF	TGTGCCAGTAGTAAAGGGGGCGAGACCCAGTACTTC
TRBV19	TRBJ1-2	-	-	CASSIMSGALYGYTF	TGTGCCAGTAGTATAATGTCAGGGGCACTCTATGGCTACACCTTC
TRBV6-5	TRBJ1-1	-	-	CASRGHTMTEAFF	TGTGCCAGCAGGGGCCACACCATGACTGAAGCTTTCTTT
TRBV9	TRBJ2-5	TRBD1	-	CASSVSGIGTGGKLETQYF	TGTGCCAGCAGCGTTTCCGGAATCGGGACAGGGGGGAAGCTGGAGACCCAGTACTTC
TRBV29-1	TRBJ1-2	-	few	CSVAPPVTTNRRYGYTF	TGCAGCGTAGCCCCCCCGGTCACTACAAACCGGCGGTATGGCTACACCTTC
TRBV11-2	TRBJ2-5	-	few	CASSLDMETQYF	TGTGCCAGCAGCTTAGATATGGAGACCCAGTACTTC
TRBV5-1	TRBJ2-7	-	-	CASSLLGDYEQYF	TGCGCCAGCAGCCTACTAGGGGACTACGAGCAGTACTTC
TRBV7-2	TRBJ2-1	TRBD1	-	CASKDRGGSNEQFF	TGTGCCAGCAAAGACAGGGGTGGCTCCAATGAGCAGTTCTTC
TRBV10-1	TRBJ1-5	TRBD1	-	CAILPGQAINQPQHF	TGCGCCATCCTCCCGGGACAGGCGATCAATCAGCCCCAGCATTTT
TRBV10-2	TRBJ2-2	-	few	CASSGTSTGELFF	TGCGCCAGCAGTGGGACATCAACCGGGGAGCTGTTTTTT
TRBV14	TRBJ1-6	-	-	CASSQVGGLPGSPLHF	TGTGCCAGCAGCCAAGTCGGCGGGTTGCCGGGATCACCCCTCCACTTT
TRBV6-1	TRBJ1-1	-	-	CASSENGARGAFF	TGTGCCAGCAGTGAAAATGGCGCCAGAGGCGCTTTCTTT